Below, 2 T cell receptor beta chains from the same sample are listed, as sequenced in a study of CD8 T cells in Susac syndrome. The RNA input was roughly 0.45 to 1 ug, and it was reverse transcribed with random hexamers. A single record per CDR3 protein comes from TCRdb applying MiXCR to the immunoSEQ multiplex PCR reads. The data contain about 200,000 distinct CDR3 sequences, over 85% of them seen just once; the ten biggest clones take up about 0.1%. Sequencing was carried out using CD4+ T cells from PBMCs. The receptors shown here come from a human donor in good health.

The chain joins TRBV20-1 to TRBJ2-5; 7 bases align to TRBD2. The trim removed 0 bases at V and 5 bases at J, leaving 6 bases unmatched. Germline V gene sequence: CDR1 DFQATT, CDR2 SNEGSKA (reference sequence). This CDR3 has 14 residues. The chain's CDR3 is CSARDPAGSETQYF. CDR3 DNA: TGCAGTGCTAGAGATCCAGCGGGGAGCGAGACCCAGTACTTC.

This chain connects TRBV7-9 to TRBJ1-2; TRBD1 might be the D (5 bases). This CDR3 has 15 residues. Germline V gives CDR1 SEHNR, CDR2 FQNEAQ (reference sequence). Trimming removed 5 bases from V and 6 bases from J, with 19 bases in between. CDR3 amino acids: CASSNKRLGHDGYTF. Written as DNA, the CDR3 is TGTGCCAGCAGCAATAAGAGGTTGGGGCATGATGGCTACACCTTC. Filled out from reference TRBV7-9 and TRBJ1-2, the complete variable domain reads DTGVSQNPRHKITKRGQNVTFRCDPISEHNRLYWYRQTLGQGPEFLTYFQNEAQLEKSRLLSDRFSAERPKGSFSTLEIQRTEQGDSAMYLCASSNKRLGHDGYTFGSGTRLTVV.